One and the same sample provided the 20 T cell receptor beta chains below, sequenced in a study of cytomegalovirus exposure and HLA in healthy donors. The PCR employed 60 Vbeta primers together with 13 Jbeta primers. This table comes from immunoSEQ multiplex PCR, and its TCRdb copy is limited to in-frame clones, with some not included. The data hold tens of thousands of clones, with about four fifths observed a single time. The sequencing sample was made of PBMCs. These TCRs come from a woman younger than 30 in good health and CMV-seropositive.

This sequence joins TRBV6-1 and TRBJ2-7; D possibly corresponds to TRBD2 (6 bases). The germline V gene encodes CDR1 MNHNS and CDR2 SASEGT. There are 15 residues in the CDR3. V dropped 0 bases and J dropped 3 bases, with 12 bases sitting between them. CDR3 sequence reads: CASSEARGAYYEQYF. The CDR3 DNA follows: TGTGCCAGCAGTGAAGCGCGGGGCGCCTACTACGAGCAGTACTTC.

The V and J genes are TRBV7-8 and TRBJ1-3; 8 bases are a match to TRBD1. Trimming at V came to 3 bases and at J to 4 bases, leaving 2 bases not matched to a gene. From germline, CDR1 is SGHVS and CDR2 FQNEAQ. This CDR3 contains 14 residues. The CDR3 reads CASSLTGAGNTIYF. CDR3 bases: TGTGCCAGCAGCTTGACAGGGGCCGGAAACACCATATATTTT.

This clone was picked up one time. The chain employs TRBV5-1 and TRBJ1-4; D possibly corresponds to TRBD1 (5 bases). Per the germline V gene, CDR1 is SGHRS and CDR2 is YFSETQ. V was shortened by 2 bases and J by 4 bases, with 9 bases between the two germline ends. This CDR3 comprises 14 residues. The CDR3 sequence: CASSLDRYNEKLFF. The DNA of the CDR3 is TGCGCCAGCAGCTTAGACAGATATAATGAAAAACTGTTTTTT.

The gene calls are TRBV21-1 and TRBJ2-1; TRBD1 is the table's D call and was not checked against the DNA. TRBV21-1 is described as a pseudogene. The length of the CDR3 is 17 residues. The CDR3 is CASSCLDGTGVYNEQFF. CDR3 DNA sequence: TGTGCCAGCAGCTGCCTAGACGGGACAGGCGTTTACAATGAGCAGTTCTTC.

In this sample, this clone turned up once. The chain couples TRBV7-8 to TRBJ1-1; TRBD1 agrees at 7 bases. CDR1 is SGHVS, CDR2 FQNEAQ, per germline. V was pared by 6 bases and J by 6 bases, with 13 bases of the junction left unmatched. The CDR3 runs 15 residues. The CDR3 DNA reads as TGTGCCAGCAGGCTCCTCAGACAGGGCCATCCTGAAGCTTTCTTT. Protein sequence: CASRLLRQGHPEAFF.

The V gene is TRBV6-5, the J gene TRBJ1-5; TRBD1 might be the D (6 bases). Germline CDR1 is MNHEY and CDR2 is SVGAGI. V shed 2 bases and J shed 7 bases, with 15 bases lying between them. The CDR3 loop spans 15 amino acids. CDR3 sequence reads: CASSYIQGSGQPQHF. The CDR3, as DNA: TGTGCCAGCAGTTACATACAGGGTTCGGGACAGCCCCAGCATTTT.

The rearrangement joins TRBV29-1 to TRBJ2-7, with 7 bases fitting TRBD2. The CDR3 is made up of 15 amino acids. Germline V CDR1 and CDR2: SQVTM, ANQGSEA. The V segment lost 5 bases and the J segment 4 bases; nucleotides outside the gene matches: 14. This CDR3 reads CSVQLPGLYSYEQYF. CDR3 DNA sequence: TGCAGCGTTCAGCTACCGGGACTATACTCATACGAGCAGTACTTC.

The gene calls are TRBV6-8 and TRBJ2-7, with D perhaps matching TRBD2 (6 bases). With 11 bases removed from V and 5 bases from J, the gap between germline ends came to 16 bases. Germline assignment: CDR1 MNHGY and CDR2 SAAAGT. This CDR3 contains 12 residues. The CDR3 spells CASFAGFHEQYF. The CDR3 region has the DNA TGTGCCTCCTTTGCGGGGTTCCACGAGCAGTACTTC.

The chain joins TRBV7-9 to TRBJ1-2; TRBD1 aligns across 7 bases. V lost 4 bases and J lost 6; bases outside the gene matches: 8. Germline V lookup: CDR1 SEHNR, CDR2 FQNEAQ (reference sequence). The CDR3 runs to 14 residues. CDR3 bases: TGTGCCAGCAGCTGGGACAGTGGGGACCATGGCTACACCTTC. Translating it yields CASSWDSGDHGYTF. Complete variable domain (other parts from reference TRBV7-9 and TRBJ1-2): DTGVSQNPRHKITKRGQNVTFRCDPISEHNRLYWYRQTLGQGPEFLTYFQNEAQLEKSRLLSDRFSAERPKGSFSTLEIQRTEQGDSAMYLCASSWDSGDHGYTFGSGTRLTVV.

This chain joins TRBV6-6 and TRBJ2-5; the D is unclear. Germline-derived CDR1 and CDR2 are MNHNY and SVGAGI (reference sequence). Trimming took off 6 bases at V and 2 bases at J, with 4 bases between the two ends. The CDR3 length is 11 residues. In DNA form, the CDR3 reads TGTGCCAGCAGACTTCAAGAGACCCAGTACTTC. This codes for CASRLQETQYF.

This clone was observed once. Written as DNA, the CDR3 is TGTGCCATCAGGACGACTAAACTATTCTACGAGCGGCAGTACTTC. Translating it yields CAIRTTKLFYERQYF. The chain couples TRBV10-3 to TRBJ2-7, with D perhaps matching TRBD2 (5 bases). Germline-derived CDR1 and CDR2 are ENHRY and SYGVKD. The germline V and J ends were trimmed by 6 bases and 9 bases, with 24 bases remaining between them. The CDR3 spans 15 residues.

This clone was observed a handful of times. DNA for the CDR3: TGTGCCAGCAGCTTGGACAGGGATTACGAGCAGTACTTC. This codes for CASSLDRDYEQYF. V usage is TRBV5-6 and J usage is TRBJ2-7; the D gene is possibly TRBD1 (6 bases). V was trimmed by 0 bases and J by 4 bases, leaving 8 bases between them. CDR1 and CDR2 (germline): SGHDT, YYEEEE. This CDR3 region has 13 residues.

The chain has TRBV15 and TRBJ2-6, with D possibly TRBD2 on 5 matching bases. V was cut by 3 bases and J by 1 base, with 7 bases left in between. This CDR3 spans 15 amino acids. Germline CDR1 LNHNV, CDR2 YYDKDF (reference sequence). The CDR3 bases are TGTGCCACCAGCAGGCGGACTTCTGGGGCCAACGTCCTGACTTTC. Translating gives CATSRRTSGANVLTF.

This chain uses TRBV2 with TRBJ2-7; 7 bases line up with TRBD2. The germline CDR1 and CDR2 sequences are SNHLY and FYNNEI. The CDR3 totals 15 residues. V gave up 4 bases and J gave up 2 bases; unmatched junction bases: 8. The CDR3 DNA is TGTGCCAGCAGTGTGGGAGGAGCGGGACCCTACGAGCAGTACTTC. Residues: CASSVGGAGPYEQYF.

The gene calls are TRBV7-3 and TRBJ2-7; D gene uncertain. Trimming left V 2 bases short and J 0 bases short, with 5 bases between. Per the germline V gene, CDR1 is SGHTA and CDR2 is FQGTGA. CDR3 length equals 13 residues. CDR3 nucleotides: TGTGCCAGCAGCTTATACTCCTCCTACGAGCAGTACTTC. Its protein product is CASSLYSSYEQYF.

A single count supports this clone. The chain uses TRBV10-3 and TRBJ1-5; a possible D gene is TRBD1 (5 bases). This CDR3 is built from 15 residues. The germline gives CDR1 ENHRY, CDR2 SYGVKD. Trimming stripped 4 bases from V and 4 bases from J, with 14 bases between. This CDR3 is CAISASQGNNQPQHF. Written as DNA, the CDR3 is TGTGCCATCAGTGCTAGTCAGGGCAATAATCAGCCCCAGCATTTT.

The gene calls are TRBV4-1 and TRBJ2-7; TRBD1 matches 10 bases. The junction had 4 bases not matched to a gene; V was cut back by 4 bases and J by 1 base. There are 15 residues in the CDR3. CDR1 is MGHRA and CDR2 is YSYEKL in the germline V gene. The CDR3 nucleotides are TGCGCCAGCAGCCCATCGGGACAGGGGTCCTACGAGCAGTACTTC. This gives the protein CASSPSGQGSYEQYF.

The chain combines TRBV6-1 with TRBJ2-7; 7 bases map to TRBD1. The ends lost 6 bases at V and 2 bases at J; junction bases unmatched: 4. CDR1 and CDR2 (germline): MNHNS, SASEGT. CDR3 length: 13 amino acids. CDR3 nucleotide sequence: TGTGCCAGCAGGGACAGGTTAACCTACGAGCAGTACTTC. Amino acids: CASRDRLTYEQYF.

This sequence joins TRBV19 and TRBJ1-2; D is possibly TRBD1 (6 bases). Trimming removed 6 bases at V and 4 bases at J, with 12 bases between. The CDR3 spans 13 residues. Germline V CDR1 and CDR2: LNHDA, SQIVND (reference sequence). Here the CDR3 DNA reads TGTGCCAGTAGCCGGGGGGCCGTCTATGGCTACACCTTC. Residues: CASSRGAVYGYTF.

The CDR3 DNA reads TGCGCCAGCAGCCGGGAGCCAGGGGATTTGGCTTCACCCCTCCACTTT. Amino acid sequence: CASSREPGDLASPLHF. This chain joins TRBV4-1 and TRBJ1-6; tentative D call: TRBD1 (6 bases). The CDR3 totals 16 residues. The V end was cut by 4 bases, the J end by 9 bases, with 19 bases between. The germline CDR1 and CDR2 sequences are MGHRA and YSYEKL.